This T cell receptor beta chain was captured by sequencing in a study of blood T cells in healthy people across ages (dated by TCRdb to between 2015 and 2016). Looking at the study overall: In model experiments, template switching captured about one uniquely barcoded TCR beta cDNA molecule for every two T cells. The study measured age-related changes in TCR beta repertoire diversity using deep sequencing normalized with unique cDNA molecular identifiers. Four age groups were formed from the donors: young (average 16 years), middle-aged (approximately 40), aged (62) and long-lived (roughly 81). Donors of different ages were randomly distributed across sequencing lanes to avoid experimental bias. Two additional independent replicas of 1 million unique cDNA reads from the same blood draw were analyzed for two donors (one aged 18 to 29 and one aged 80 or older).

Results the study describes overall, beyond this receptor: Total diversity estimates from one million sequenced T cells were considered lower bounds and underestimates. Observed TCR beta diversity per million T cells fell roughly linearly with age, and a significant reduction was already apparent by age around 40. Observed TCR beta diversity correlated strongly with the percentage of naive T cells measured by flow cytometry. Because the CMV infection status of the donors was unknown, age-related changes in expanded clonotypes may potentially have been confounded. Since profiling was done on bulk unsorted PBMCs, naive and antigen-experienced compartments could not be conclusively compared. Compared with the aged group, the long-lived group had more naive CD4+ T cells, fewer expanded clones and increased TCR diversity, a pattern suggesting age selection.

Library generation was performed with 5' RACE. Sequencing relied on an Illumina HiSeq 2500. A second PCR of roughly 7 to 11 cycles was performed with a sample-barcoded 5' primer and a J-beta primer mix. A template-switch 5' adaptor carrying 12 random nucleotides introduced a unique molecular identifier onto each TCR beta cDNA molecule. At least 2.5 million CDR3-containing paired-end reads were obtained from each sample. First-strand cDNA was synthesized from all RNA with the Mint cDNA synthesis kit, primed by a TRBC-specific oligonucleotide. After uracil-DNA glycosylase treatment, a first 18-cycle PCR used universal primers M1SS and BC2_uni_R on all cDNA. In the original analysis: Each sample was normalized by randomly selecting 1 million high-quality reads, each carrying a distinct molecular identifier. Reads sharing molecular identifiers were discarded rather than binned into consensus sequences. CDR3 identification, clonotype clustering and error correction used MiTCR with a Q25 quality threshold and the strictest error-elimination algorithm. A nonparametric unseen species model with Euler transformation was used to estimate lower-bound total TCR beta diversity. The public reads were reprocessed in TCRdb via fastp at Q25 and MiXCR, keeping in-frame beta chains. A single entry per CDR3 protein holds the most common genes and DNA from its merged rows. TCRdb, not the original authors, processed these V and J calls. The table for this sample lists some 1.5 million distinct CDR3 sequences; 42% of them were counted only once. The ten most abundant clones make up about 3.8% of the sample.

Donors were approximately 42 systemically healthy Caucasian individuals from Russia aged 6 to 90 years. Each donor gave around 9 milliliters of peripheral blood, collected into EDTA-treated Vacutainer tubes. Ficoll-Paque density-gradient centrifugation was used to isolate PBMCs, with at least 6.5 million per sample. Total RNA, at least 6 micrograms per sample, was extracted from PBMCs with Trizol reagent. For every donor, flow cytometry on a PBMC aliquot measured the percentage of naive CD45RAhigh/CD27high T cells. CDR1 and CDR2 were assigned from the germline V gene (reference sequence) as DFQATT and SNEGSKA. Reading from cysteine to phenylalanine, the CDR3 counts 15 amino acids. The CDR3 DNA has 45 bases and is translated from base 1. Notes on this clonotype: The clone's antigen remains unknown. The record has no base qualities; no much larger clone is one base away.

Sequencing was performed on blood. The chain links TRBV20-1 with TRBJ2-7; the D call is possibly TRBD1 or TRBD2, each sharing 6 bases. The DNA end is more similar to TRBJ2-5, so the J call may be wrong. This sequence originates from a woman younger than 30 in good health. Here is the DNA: TGCAGTGCTAGAGATAGATGGGGGCCCGGGGGGACCCAGTACTTC. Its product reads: CSARDRWGPGGTQYF.